The next 25 T cell receptor beta chains were all read from a single sample in a study of regulatory T cells in long-lasting Graves disease. Building of the TCR beta libraries involved iRepertoire HTBI primers and Arm-PCR of CDR3 regions. A single record per CDR3 protein comes from TCRdb applying MiXCR to the multiplex PCR reads. The profile shows 550,000 to 700,000 distinct CDR3 sequences, approximately 16% of them singletons. Sample time point: newly diagnosed GD, antithyroid drugs for less than 3 months. PBMCs were the source of the RNA used for TCR sequencing. This same sample was also taken into another study, of T cells in Graves' hyperthyroidism and ophthalmopathy.

Sequencing was performed on peripheral blood mononuclear cells (PBMCs), taken at new diagnosis, from a patient treated with antithyroid drugs. Receptor source: a man aged 18 to 30 with Graves disease.

This clonotype was seen more than once but under ten times. The V gene is TRBV11-2, the J gene TRBJ1-2, with 8 nucleotides matching TRBD1. V trimming: 2 bases; J trimming: 0 bases; junction bases outside the gene matches: 20. The CDR3 has 21 amino acids. Germline V gene data show CDR1 as SGHAT and CDR2 as FQNNGV. The CDR3 spells CASSLNPLGTGLATANYGYTF. In DNA form, the CDR3 reads TGTGCCAGCAGCTTAAACCCACTCGGGACAGGACTAGCTACAGCTAACTATGGCTACACCTTC.

This clonotype was observed many times. V is TRBV7-3 and J is TRBJ2-5, with 11 bases fitting TRBD2. The CDR3 spans 15 residues. Trimming at V came to 3 bases and at J to 0 bases, leaving 0 bases not matched to a gene. Germline CDR1 SGHTA, CDR2 FQGTGA. The DNA for the CDR3 is TGTGCCAGCAGCTTGACTAGCGGGAACCAAGAGACCCAGTACTTC. It codes for CASSLTSGNQETQYF.

This chain connects TRBV18 to TRBJ1-5; D is undetermined. V dropped 4 bases and J dropped 0 bases, with 10 bases sitting between them. The CDR3 contains 15 residues. Germline-derived CDR1 and CDR2 are KGHSH and LQKENI. CDR3 loop: CASSLAQDSNQPQHF. CDR3 nucleotides: TGTGCCAGCTCACTGGCGCAAGATAGCAATCAGCCCCAGCATTTT.

This rearrangement joins TRBV19 to TRBJ2-1; 14 bases agree with TRBD2. The germline V gene has CDR1 LNHDA and CDR2 SQIVND (reference sequence). V dropped 5 bases and J dropped 6; count of bases not matched to a gene: 6. This CDR3 contains 16 residues. The CDR3 is CASSFRLAGGLNEQFF. The CDR3, as DNA: TGTGCCAGTAGTTTTAGACTAGCGGGAGGGCTCAATGAGCAGTTCTTC.

This clonotype was seen ten or more times. The chain links TRBV6-1 to TRBJ2-1; the D gene is possibly TRBD1 (5 bases). The V gene's germline CDR1 is MNHNS and CDR2 SASEGT. V lost 1 base and J 9 bases, leaving 19 bases between the germline ends. The CDR3 runs 16 residues. The CDR3 protein is CASSEVGQGLGVEQFF. The DNA of the CDR3 is TGTGCCAGCAGTGAAGTTGGCCAGGGTCTCGGTGTTGAGCAGTTCTTC.

The chain couples TRBV5-1 to TRBJ1-3; D not resolved. The CDR3 runs 13 residues. V was shortened by 0 bases and J by 8 bases, with 9 bases between the two germline ends. Germline CDR1 SGHRS, CDR2 YFSETQ. CDR3 protein: CASSLDRGDTIYF. Written as DNA, the CDR3 is TGCGCCAGCAGCTTGGATAGAGGAGACACCATATATTTT.

The V call is TRBV7-9, the J call TRBJ2-5; no clear D gene. The CDR3 is 13 residues long. CDR1 is SEHNR, CDR2 FQNEAQ, per germline (reference sequence). V dropped 7 bases and J dropped 5 bases, with 14 bases sitting between them. The CDR3 loop is CASNSPMTETQYF. DNA for the CDR3: TGTGCCAGCAACTCCCCCATGACGGAGACCCAGTACTTC.

This clonotype was counted a few times. The V and J genes are TRBV15 and TRBJ2-7; maybe TRBD2 (5 bases). This CDR3 is 13 amino acids long. Trimming took off 6 bases at V and 5 bases at J, with 14 bases between the two ends. Looked up from germline, CDR1 is LNHNV and CDR2 is YYDKDF (reference sequence). CDR3: CATRDPHGDEQYF. CDR3 DNA sequence: TGTGCCACCAGAGACCCCCACGGGGACGAGCAGTACTTC. The full variable domain, with the rest looked up from reference TRBV15 and TRBJ2-7, is DAMVIQNPRYQVTQFGKPVTLSCSQTLNHNVMYWYQQKSSQAPKLLFHYYDKDFNNEADTPDNFQSRRPNTSFCFLDIRSPGLGDTAMYLCATRDPHGDEQYFGPGTRLTVT.

This clonotype was detected many times. This chain joins TRBV27 and TRBJ2-1; 12 positions agree with TRBD2. This CDR3 comprises 16 residues. Germline assignment: CDR1 MNHEY and CDR2 SMNVEV (reference sequence). The J segment lost 7 bases and the V segment lost 5 bases, leaving 9 bases of the junction unmatched. DNA for the CDR3: TGTGCCAGCAGTCCATCTAGCGGGGGGGGGAGAAATGAGCAGTTCTTC. Protein product: CASSPSSGGGRNEQFF.

This clonotype was counted a few times. The chain couples TRBV20-1 to TRBJ1-2; 7 bases are a match to TRBD1. Germline assignment: CDR1 DFQATT and CDR2 SNEGSKA (reference sequence). J was trimmed by 3 bases and V by 1 base; bases with no gene match: 8. CDR3 length equals 15 residues. CDR3 DNA: TGCAGTGCTAGAGGTTTGGAGGGGGCATACTATGGCTACACCTTC. It codes for CSARGLEGAYYGYTF.

This clonotype was seen repeatedly, ten times or more. The rearrangement links TRBV28 to TRBJ1-2; possible D gene TRBD1, 5 bases. CDR1 MDHEN and CDR2 SYDVKM come from the germline V gene. This CDR3 is built from 14 residues. V lost 5 bases, J lost 3 bases, and 13 bases lay in between. The CDR3 here is CASSTGGEHYGYTF. For the CDR3, the DNA is TGTGCCAGCAGTACGGGAGGGGAACACTATGGCTACACCTTC.

This clonotype occurred many times. V is TRBV12-3 or TRBV12-4 and J is TRBJ2-5; 10 nucleotides align to TRBD2. The V gene end was trimmed by 1 base and the J gene end by 0 bases; junction bases not matched to a gene: 5. This CDR3 region has 17 residues. CDR3: CASSLGVLAGYQETQYF. For the CDR3, the DNA is TGTGCCAGCAGTTTAGGAGTACTAGCGGGATACCAAGAGACCCAGTACTTC.

This clonotype was observed at least ten times. The gene calls are TRBV5-1 and TRBJ1-2; D ambiguous. This CDR3 region has 13 residues. Germline lookup yields CDR1 SGHRS and CDR2 YFSETQ. V dropped 0 bases and J dropped 4 bases, with 7 bases sitting between them. DNA for the CDR3: TGCGCCAGCAGCTTGGGCGGTTCCTATGGCTACACCTTC. Translation gives CASSLGGSYGYTF.

This clonotype showed up just a few times. The chain is built from TRBV5-1 and TRBJ2-7; 9 nucleotides line up with TRBD2. This CDR3 contains 15 residues. J was trimmed by 7 bases and V by 0 bases; bases with no gene match: 8. Germline V gives CDR1 SGHRS, CDR2 YFSETQ. CDR3 residues: CASSLELAGVWEQYF. The CDR3 nucleotides read TGCGCCAGCAGCTTGGAATTAGCGGGAGTCTGGGAGCAGTACTTC.

The CDR3 sequence: CASSPTGTSGLEQYF. CDR3 nucleotide sequence: TGTGCCAGCAGCCCTACCGGGACTAGCGGGTTGGAGCAGTACTTC. The chain combines TRBV28 with TRBJ2-7; the match to TRBD2 covers 12 bases. The CDR3 extends over 15 amino acids. The germline V gene encodes CDR1 MDHEN and CDR2 SYDVKM. V lost 6 bases, J lost 7 bases, and 10 bases stayed unmatched.

V is TRBV29-1 and J is TRBJ2-3, with D perhaps being TRBD1 or TRBD2 (5 bases each). This CDR3 comprises 14 residues. Germline CDR1 reads SQVTM; CDR2 reads ANQGSEA. Trimming cost V 8 bases and J 4 bases, with 19 bases left between them. CDR3 nucleotides: TGCAGCCCCACCGCCCCGGGGCTGGCAGATACGCAGTATTTT. It is translated as CSPTAPGLADTQYF.

This clonotype was counted between two and nine times. The V and J genes are TRBV27 and TRBJ2-2, with D tentatively TRBD1 (6 bases). Germline values: CDR1 MNHEY, CDR2 SMNVEV (reference sequence). Trimming took 7 bases from V and 0 from J, leaving 12 bases between them. The CDR3 totals 15 residues. The CDR3 DNA follows: TGTGCCAGCACCTCGGACAGAGCGAACACCGGGGAGCTGTTTTTT. Protein: CASTSDRANTGELFF.

This clonotype turned up a few times. This rearrangement joins TRBV11-2 to TRBJ2-5, with 9 bases matching TRBD1. Germline-derived CDR1 and CDR2 are SGHAT and FQNNGV. After removal of 5 bases from V and 4 bases from J, the junction contained 8 bases not matched to a gene. This CDR3 is 15 amino acids long. CDR3 amino acids: CASSQGGQGGETQYF. The CDR3 DNA follows: TGTGCCAGCAGCCAAGGGGGACAGGGAGGAGAGACCCAGTACTTC. Using reference TRBV11-2 and TRBJ2-5 for the parts outside the CDR3, the full variable domain is EAGVAQSPRYKIIEKRQSVAFWCNPISGHATLYWYQQILGQGPKLLIQFQNNGVVDDSQLPKDRFSAERLKGVDSTLKIQPAKLEDSAVYLCASSQGGQGGETQYFGPGTRLLVL.

This clonotype was seen ten or more times. The CDR3 reads CASSLRYQTGGGPSSYEQYF. The DNA of the CDR3 is TGTGCCAGCAGCTTAAGATACCAGACAGGGGGAGGGCCGAGCTCCTACGAGCAGTACTTC. This sequence joins TRBV7-3 and TRBJ2-7; 9 bases fit TRBD1. The CDR3 is 20 residues long. With V trimmed by 1 base and J by 0 bases, 16 bases remained unmatched. The germline CDR1 and CDR2 sequences are SGHTA and FQGTGA.

V usage is TRBV9 and J usage is TRBJ2-5; D gene ambiguous. The V end was cut by 0 bases, the J end by 7 bases, with 19 bases between. The germline V gene has CDR1 SGDLS and CDR2 YYNGEE. The length of the CDR3 is 16 residues. This CDR3 is CASSVDFRSALGTQYF. CDR3 nucleotide sequence: TGTGCCAGCAGCGTAGACTTTCGGTCTGCCCTAGGGACCCAGTACTTC.

This clonotype was seen ten or more times. The V and J genes are TRBV7-2 and TRBJ2-5; 8 positions match TRBD2. Germline assignment: CDR1 SGHTA and CDR2 FQGNSA. The CDR3 has 15 amino acids. With 2 bases clipped from V and 1 base from J, the junction kept 3 bases outside the gene matches. The CDR3 loop is CASSLMTSVQETQYF. The CDR3 DNA sequence: TGTGCCAGCAGCTTAATGACTAGCGTCCAAGAGACCCAGTACTTC.

There are many counts of this clonotype. This rearrangement joins TRBV6-2 or TRBV6-3 to TRBJ2-7, with a tentative D call TRBD2 (6 bases). Trimming cost V 8 bases and J 3 bases, with 17 bases left between them. Looked up from germline, CDR1 is MNHEY and CDR2 is SVGEGT. The CDR3 extends over 14 amino acids. The CDR3 nucleotides are TGTGCCAGCGACGTGACTAGTTCTCTCTACGAGCAGTACTTC. Protein: CASDVTSSLYEQYF.

This clonotype was seen at least ten times. The chain combines TRBV3-1 with TRBJ1-2; D call uncertain. CDR3 length equals 13 residues. CDR1 and CDR2 from the germline V gene are LGHDT and YNNKEL (reference sequence). The ends were cut back, 3 bases at V and 4 bases at J, with 9 bases in the middle. CDR3 nucleotides: TGTGCCAGCAGCCAGGGAGAACTCTATGGCTACACCTTC. It translates to CASSQGELYGYTF.

This clonotype was observed many times. The V gene is TRBV20-1, the J gene TRBJ2-7, with 10 bases matching TRBD2. Germline values: CDR1 DFQATT, CDR2 SNEGSKA (reference sequence). The CDR3 is 13 residues long. The DNA of the CDR3 is TGCGCCTGGAGGCTAGCGGGAGAGTCCGAGCAGTACTTC. It translates to CAWRLAGESEQYF.

V and J are TRBV4-2 and TRBJ2-7; TRBD2 matches at 8 bases. This CDR3 is built from 15 residues. CDR1 is LGHNA and CDR2 is YNFKEQ in the germline V gene. The trim removed 4 bases at V and 1 base at J, leaving 6 bases unmatched. CDR3 in amino acids: CASSPETSESYEQYF. Here the CDR3 DNA reads TGTGCCAGCAGCCCCGAGACTAGCGAATCCTACGAGCAGTACTTC.